This TCR beta chain was captured by sequencing in a study of long-term antiretroviral therapy in people with HIV. Overall study results and limits: Dominant in the repertoire at all time points were clones expanded before ART.

Post-ART PBMC samples numbered at least two per donor, and pre-ART ones at least one. A v3.0 immunoSEQ assay was performed at survey level. Repertoires were generated with immunoSEQ multiplex PCR, while TCRdb's copy carries only in-frame clones and drops some. The data show 30,000 to 40,000 clones, roughly four fifths seen once. Germline lookup yields CDR1 MDHEN and CDR2 SYDVKM. Trimming removed 8 bases at V and 9 bases at J, with 16 bases between. The CDR3 is 12 residues long. Remarks on this clone: Its cognate antigen is unknown.

The rearrangement uses TRBV28 and TRBJ1-1; D possibly corresponds to TRBD1 (6 bases). This TCR was sampled from a man aged 18 to 29 with HIV. Here the sequenced sample was unsorted PBMCs, taken 1 year after starting antiretroviral therapy. The CDR3 bases are TGTGCCAGCGTTGGAAGGGGGGCCAAAGCTTTCTTT. Translated: CASVGRGAKAFF.